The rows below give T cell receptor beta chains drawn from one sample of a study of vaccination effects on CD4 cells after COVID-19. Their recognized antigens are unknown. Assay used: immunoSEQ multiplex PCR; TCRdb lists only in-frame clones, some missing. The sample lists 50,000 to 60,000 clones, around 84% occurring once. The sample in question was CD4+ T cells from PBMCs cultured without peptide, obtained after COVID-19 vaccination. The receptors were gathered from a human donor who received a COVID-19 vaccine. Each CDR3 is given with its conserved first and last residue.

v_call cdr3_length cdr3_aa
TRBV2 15 CASRETATSAYEQYF
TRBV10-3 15 CAISQGQGGSYGYTF
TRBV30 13 CAWSPQDNQPQHF
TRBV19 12 CASSTQNYGYTF
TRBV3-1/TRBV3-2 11 CASSQRGKLFF
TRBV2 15 CASSGLRLEIVEQFF
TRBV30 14 CAWSTGQGGGGYTF
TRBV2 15 CASSEEGDYNSPLHF
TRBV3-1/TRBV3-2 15 CASSQGFGGKNIQYF
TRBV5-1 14 CASSPGGGNYEQYF
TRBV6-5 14 CASSRGQVNYGYTF
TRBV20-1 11 CSATENYGYTF
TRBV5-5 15 CASSLDGSNSYGYTF
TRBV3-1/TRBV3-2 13 CASSPFMNTEAFF
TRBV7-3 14 CASSLNGQIHGYTF
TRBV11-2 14 CASRPPGQGYEQYF
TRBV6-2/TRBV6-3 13 CASSGSSNQPQHF
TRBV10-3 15 CAISESPARATEAFF
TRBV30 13 CAWSVRLSYEQYF
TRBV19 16 CASSIYGGSKPQPQHF
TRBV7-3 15 CASSSMTGRTDTQYF
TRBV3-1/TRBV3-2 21 CASSPPGWSGGSRTPTSEQYF
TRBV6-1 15 CASSEGWVGNQPQHF
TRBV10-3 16 CAISESRAGGVHEQFF
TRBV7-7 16 CASSLVGSGKQETQYF
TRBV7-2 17 CASSRSLGKGGNYGYTF
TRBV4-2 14 CASSRTGGTDTQYF
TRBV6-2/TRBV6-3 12 CASSYGGTGYTF
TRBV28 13 CASKESGLYGYTF
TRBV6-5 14 CASRKGGVYSPLHF
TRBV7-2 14 CASSSGLRAVELFF
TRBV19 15 CASSTPGGFADTQYF
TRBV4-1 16 CASSQGPTTGVYEQYF
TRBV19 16 CASSIGTSGSYNEQFF
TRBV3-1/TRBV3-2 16 CASSQTGEGAPYGYTF
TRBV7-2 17 CASSSQGIRFNTGELFF
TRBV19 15 CASSMGQGRTDTQYF
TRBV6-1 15 CASSEIGGSTDTQYF
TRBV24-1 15 CATSDFLGGQETQYF
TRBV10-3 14 CAISESEGAYGYTF
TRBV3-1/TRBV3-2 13 CASSSDRRSKAFF
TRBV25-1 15 CASPQGGMNTGELFF
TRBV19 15 CASSTTSGSTDTQYF
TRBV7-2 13 CASSIYGGVKAFF
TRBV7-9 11 CASSLGDEQYF
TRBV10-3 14 CAISEANSYTEAFF
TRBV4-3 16 CASSQDPQGGPTEAFF
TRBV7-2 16 CASSLAGPTTYNEQFF
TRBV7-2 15 CASSFRTGQPYEQYF
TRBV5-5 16 CASSSVKGGDWEKLFF
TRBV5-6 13 CASSLGLPGGYTF
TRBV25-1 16 CASSDGGRVGNSPLHF
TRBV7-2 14 CASSSQGSLNTIYF
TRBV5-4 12 CASSLVGETQYF
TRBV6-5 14 CASSRDAYNYGYTF
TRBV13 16 CASRKGAGGRVNEQFF
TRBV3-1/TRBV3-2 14 CASSQDSTGRTQYF
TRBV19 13 CASSVASTYGYTF
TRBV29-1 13 CSSLGRGTGELFF
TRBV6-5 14 CASSYPQGNYGYTF